This TCR beta chain stems from a study of T cells in women clearing cervical HPV infection. As for the study in general: HLA type could not be excluded as a confounder. Study results and caveats: A classifier using richness and V gene abundances reached an AUC of 0.7 to 0.9.

About this clone: Its specificity is unknown. The read halts 3 residues ahead of the CDR3 end, with the missing end drawn from the germline J gene. The same CDR3 is also encoded by other DNA sequences in this sample.

Dot-blot hybridization genotyped cervical HPV amplified with MY09/MY11 PCR. The ends were cut back, 2 bases at V and 0 bases at J, with 11 bases in the middle. The CDR3 has 15 residues. CDR1 is GTSNPN and CDR2 is SVGIG in the germline V gene (reference sequence). Assay: immunoSEQ multiplex PCR; the TCRdb copy retains only in-frame clones and omits some. There are roughly 35,000 clones in the sample, with approximately 1.5% held by the top ten. This chain links TRBV30 with TRBJ1-3; weak D call: TRBD1 (5 bases). Sequenced: blood buffy coat. The TCR comes from a woman between 18 and 70 years old with a cervical HPV16 infection that either progressed to CIN3+ or cleared (not recorded which). The CDR3 sequence is CAWSSGLHSGNTIYF. The part of the CDR3 DNA that was read is TGTGCCTGGAGTTCGGGACTCCACTCTGGAAACACC. Complete variable domain (other parts from reference TRBV30 and TRBJ1-3): SQTIHQWPATLVQPVGSPLSLECTVEGTSNPNLYWYRQAAGRGLQLLFYSVGIGQISSEVPQNLSASRPQDRQFILSSKKLLLSDSGFYLCAWSSGLHSGNTIYFGEGSWLTVV.